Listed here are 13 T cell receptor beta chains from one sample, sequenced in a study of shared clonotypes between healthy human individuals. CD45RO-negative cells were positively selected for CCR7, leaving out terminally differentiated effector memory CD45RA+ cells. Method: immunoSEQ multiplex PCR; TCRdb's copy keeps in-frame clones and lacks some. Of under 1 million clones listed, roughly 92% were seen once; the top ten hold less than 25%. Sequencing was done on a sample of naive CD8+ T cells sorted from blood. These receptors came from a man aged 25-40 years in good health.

CDR3 residues: CASSQEVLAGGYEQYF. Here the CDR3 DNA reads TGCGCCAGCAGCCAGGAGGTCCTAGCGGGAGGATACGAGCAGTACTTC. V and J are TRBV4-1 and TRBJ2-7; 11 positions match TRBD2. J was trimmed by 4 bases and V by 3 bases; bases with no gene match: 8. The CDR3 contains 16 residues. Germline V gene sequence: CDR1 MGHRA, CDR2 YSYEKL.

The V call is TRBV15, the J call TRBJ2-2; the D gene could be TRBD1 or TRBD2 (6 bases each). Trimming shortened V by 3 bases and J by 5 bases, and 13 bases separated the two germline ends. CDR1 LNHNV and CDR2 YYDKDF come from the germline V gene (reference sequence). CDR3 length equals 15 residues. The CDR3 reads CATSSPGGGTGELFF. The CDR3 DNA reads TGTGCCACCAGCAGTCCCGGGGGCGGGACCGGGGAGCTGTTTTTT.

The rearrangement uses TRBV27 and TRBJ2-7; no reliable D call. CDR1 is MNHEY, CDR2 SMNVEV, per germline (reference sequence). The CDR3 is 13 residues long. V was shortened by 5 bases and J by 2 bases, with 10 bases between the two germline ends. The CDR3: CASSTNQAYEQYF. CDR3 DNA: TGTGCCAGCAGTACCAATCAGGCCTACGAGCAGTACTTC.

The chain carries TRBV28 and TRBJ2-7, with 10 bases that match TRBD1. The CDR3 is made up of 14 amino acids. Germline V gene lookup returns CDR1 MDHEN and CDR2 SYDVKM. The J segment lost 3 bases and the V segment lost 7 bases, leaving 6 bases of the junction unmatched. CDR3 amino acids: CASNIRDRGYEQYF. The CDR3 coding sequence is TGTGCCAGCAATATCAGGGACAGGGGCTACGAGCAGTACTTC.

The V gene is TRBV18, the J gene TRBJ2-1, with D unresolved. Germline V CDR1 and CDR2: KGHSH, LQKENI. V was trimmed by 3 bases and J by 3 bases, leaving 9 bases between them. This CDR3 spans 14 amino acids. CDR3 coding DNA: TGTGCCAGCTCACCGGCGAAATACTACAATGAGCAGTTCTTC. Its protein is CASSPAKYYNEQFF.

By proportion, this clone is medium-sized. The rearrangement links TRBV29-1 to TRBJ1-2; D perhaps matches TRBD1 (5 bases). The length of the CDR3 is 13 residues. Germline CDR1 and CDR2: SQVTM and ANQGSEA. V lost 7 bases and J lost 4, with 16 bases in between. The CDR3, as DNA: TGCAGCGCGTATCAGGGAGGGAGCTATGGCTACACCTTC. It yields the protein CSAYQGGSYGYTF.

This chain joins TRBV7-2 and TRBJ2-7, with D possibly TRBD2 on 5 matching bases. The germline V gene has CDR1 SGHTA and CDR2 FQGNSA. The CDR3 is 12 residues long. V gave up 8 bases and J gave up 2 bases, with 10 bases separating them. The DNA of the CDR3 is TGTGCCAGCCTCGGGGTGGCCTACGAGCAGTACTTC. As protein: CASLGVAYEQYF. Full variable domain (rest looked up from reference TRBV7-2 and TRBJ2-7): GAGVSQSPSNKVTEKGKDVELRCDPISGHTALYWYRQSLGQGLEFLIYFQGNSAPDKSGLPSDRFSAERTGGSVSTLTIQRTQQEDSAVYLCASLGVAYEQYFGPGTRLTVT.

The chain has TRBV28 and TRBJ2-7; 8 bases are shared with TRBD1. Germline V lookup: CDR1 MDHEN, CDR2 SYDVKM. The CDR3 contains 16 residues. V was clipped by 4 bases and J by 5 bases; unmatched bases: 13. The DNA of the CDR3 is TGTGCCAGCAGTTCGTACTTAGGACAGGGAATTGACGAGCAGTACTTC. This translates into CASSSYLGQGIDEQYF.

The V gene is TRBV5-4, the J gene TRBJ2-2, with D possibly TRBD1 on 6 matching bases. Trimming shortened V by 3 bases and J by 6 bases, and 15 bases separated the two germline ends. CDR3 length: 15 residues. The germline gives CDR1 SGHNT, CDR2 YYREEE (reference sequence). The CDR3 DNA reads TGTGCCAGCAGCTCGCCGGGCGAGGGGGCCGGGGAGCTGTTTTTT. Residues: CASSSPGEGAGELFF.

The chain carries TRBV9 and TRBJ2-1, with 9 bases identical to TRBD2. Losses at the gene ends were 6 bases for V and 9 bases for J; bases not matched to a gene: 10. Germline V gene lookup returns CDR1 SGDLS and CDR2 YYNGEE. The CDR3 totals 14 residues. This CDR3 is CASNIAGEGGEQFF. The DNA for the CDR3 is TGTGCCAGCAACATAGCGGGAGAGGGGGGTGAGCAGTTCTTC.

In DNA, the CDR3 is TGTGCCAGCAGTTCCAATATAGCGGGATCGCGCTCCTACGAGCAGTACTTC. Protein: CASSSNIAGSRSYEQYF. The chain combines TRBV28 with TRBJ2-7, with 8 bases aligning to TRBD2. Trimming took 4 bases from V and 0 from J; bases not matched to a gene: 11. Looked up from germline, CDR1 is MDHEN and CDR2 is SYDVKM. The CDR3 contains 17 residues.

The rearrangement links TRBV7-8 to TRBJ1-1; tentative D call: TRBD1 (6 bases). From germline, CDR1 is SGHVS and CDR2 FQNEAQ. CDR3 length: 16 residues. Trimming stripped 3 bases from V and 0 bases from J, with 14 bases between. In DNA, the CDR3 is TGTGCCAGCAGCTTTAGAGGGGGGGTTCTGAACACTGAAGCTTTCTTT. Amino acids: CASSFRGGVLNTEAFF.

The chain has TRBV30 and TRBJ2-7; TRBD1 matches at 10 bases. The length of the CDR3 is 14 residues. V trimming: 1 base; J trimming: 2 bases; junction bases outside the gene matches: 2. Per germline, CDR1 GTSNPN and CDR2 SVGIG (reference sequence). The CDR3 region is CAWSEGQGAYEQYF. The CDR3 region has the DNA TGTGCCTGGAGTGAAGGACAGGGGGCCTACGAGCAGTACTTC.